The T cell receptor (beta chain) under discussion was sequenced for a study of cytomegalovirus exposure and HLA in healthy donors. The table came from immunoSEQ multiplex PCR; TCRdb's copy has only in-frame clones and leaves some out. The data contain about 120,000 clones, approximately 88% of them singletons. This clone was found once. No antigen is known for it. The V end lost 6 bases, the J end lost 7 bases, and 15 bases lay between the germline ends. The CDR3 has 13 amino acids. In germline, CDR1 is SNHLY, CDR2 FYNNEI. Study results and caveats: Rare TCR sequences predominated, though certain public TCRs were found in many donors.

Sequencing used PBMCs. This chain links TRBV2 with TRBJ1-1, with TRBD1 as a possible D gene (5 bases). The receptor's source is a woman younger than 30 in good health and CMV-seropositive. Written as DNA, the CDR3 is TGTGCCAGCAGAAACGAGAACGGGGGTGAAGCTTTCTTT. This sequence encodes CASRNENGGEAFF.